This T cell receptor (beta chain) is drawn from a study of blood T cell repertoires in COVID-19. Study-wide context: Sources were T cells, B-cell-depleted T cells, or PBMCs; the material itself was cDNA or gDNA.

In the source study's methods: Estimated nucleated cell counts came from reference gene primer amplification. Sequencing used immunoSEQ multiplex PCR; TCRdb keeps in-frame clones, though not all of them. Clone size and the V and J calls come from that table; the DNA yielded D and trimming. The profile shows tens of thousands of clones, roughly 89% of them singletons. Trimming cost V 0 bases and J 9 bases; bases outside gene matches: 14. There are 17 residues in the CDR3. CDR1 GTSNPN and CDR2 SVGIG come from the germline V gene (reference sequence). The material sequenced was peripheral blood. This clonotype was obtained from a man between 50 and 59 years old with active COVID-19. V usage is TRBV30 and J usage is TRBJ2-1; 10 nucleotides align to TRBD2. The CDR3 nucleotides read TGTGCCTGGAGTGTCCTGTTCGGGACTAGCGCCAGAGGTGAGCAGTTCTTC. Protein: CAWSVLFGTSARGEQFF.